The clone carrying this T cell receptor (beta chain) has just a few counts. Its matching antigen is unknown. Germline V lookup: CDR1 SNHLY, CDR2 FYNNEI. The CDR3 has 14 residues. Germline trimming cut 4 bases from V and 4 bases from J; bases unmatched to any gene: 3. Unique molecular identifiers were added to individual cDNA molecules. Each CDR3 protein is one row after TCRdb ran MiXCR on the 5' RACE reads. Of over 30,000 distinct CDR3 sequences listed, about 4.9% were seen once; the top ten hold about a fifth. This record comes from a study of early T cells in non-severe SARS-CoV-2 infection. On the study more broadly: The chains were unpaired, and the sequenced material was bulk RNA from unsorted whole blood.

General study results and limits: The matching step, a VDJdb search, favored anti-spike CD8 responses and missed private and CD4 specificities.

The sample comprised whole blood. The genes are TRBV2 and TRBJ2-7, with 11 bases identical to TRBD2. The receptor was isolated from an adult who was a healthcare worker with PCR-confirmed SARS-CoV-2 infection or an uninfected control (not recorded which). The CDR3 DNA sequence: TGTGCCAGCAGTGGGGCTAGCGGGAGGTACGAGCAGTACTTC. Translation: CASSGASGRYEQYF.